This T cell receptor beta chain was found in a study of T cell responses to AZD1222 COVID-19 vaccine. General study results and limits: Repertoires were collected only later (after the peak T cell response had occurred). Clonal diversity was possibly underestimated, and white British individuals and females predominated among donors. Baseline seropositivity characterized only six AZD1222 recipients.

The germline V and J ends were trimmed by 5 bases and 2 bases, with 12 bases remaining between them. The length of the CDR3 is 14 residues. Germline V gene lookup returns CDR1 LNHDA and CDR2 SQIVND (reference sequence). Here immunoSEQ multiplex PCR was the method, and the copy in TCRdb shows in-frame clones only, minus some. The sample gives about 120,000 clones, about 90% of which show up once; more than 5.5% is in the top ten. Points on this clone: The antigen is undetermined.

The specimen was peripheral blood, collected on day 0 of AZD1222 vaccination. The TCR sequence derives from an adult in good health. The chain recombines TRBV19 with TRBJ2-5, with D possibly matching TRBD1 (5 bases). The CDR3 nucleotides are TGTGCCAGTAGTGTGCAGGGCCCTCAAGAGACCCAGTACTTC. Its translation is CASSVQGPQETQYF.